This passage covers 15 T cell receptor beta chains from one sample sequenced in a study of blood T cell repertoires in COVID-19. Libraries were prepared by immunoSEQ multiplex PCR; TCRdb keeps only in-frame clonotypes and omits some of them. The data hold 75,000 to 95,000 clones, with around nine tenths observed a single time. Sequenced sample: peripheral blood. These TCRs come from a human donor in a cohort sampled during active COVID-19.

The CDR3 DNA follows: TGTGCCAGCAGCCCCAGACGACCCCTTAGCGGGAGGGCTAACAATGAGCAGTTCTTC. Translation gives CASSPRRPLSGRANNEQFF. V gene TRBV7-9 combines with J gene TRBJ2-1, with TRBD2 matching 11 bases. After removal of 5 bases from V and 5 bases from J, the junction contained 17 bases not matched to a gene. CDR3 size: 19 residues. Germline CDR1 SEHNR, CDR2 FQNEAQ (reference sequence).

The chain employs TRBV7-9 and TRBJ1-4; 7 nucleotides match TRBD1. Germline lookup yields CDR1 SEHNR and CDR2 FQNEAQ (reference sequence). The CDR3 consists of 14 residues. Trimming took 3 bases from V and 13 from J; bases not matched to a gene: 11. CDR3 sequence: CASSLQGSTGPLFF. The CDR3 nucleotides are TGTGCCAGCAGCTTGCAAGGCTCGACAGGGCCACTGTTTTTT. Looking up the rest from reference TRBV7-9 and TRBJ1-4 gives the full variable domain: DTGVSQNPRHKITKRGQNVTFRCDPISEHNRLYWYRQTLGQGPEFLTYFQNEAQLEKSRLLSDRFSAERPKGSFSTLEIQRTEQGDSAMYLCASSLQGSTGPLFFGSGTQLSVL.

This chain links TRBV3-1 (or the pseudogene TRBV3-2) with TRBJ1-4; D perhaps matches TRBD1 (6 bases). The germline gives CDR1 LGHDT, CDR2 YNNKEL (reference sequence). The V gene lost 1 base and the J gene lost 4 bases, with 13 bases spanning the gap. The CDR3 is 16 residues long. In DNA, the CDR3 is TGTGCCAGCAGCCAAGCCCTGACAGGAAATAATGAAAAACTGTTTTTT. It translates to CASSQALTGNNEKLFF.

The CDR3: CASSLGLAETYEQYF. DNA for the CDR3: TGCGCCAGCAGCTTGGGGTTAGCGGAGACCTACGAGCAGTACTTC. V and J are TRBV5-1 and TRBJ2-7, with TRBD2 as a possible D gene (6 bases). Looked up from germline, CDR1 is SGHRS and CDR2 is YFSETQ. Trimming cost V 0 bases and J 2 bases, with 12 bases left between them. The CDR3 sequence is 15 residues long.

CDR3 DNA sequence: TGTGCCAGCAGTGCAGGGGGCCGGACTGAAGCTTTCTTT. It codes for CASSAGGRTEAFF. J is TRBJ1-1 and V is TRBV28; TRBD1 agrees at 8 bases. There are 13 residues in the CDR3. The germline gives CDR1 MDHEN, CDR2 SYDVKM. The trim removed 5 bases at V and 5 bases at J, leaving 4 bases unmatched.

The chain links TRBV9 to TRBJ1-3; maybe TRBD1 (6 bases). The CDR3 sequence is 15 residues long. V lost 3 bases, J lost 0 bases, and 10 bases lay in between. The germline CDR1 and CDR2 sequences are SGDLS and YYNGEE. CDR3: CASSANRVSGNTIYF. CDR3 sequence (DNA): TGTGCCAGCAGCGCGAACAGGGTCTCTGGAAACACCATATATTTT.

The rearrangement links TRBV18 to TRBJ1-5; 9 positions match TRBD1. There are 15 residues in the CDR3. With V trimmed by 3 bases and J by 3 bases, 3 bases remained unmatched. The germline CDR1 and CDR2 sequences are KGHSH and LQKENI. In DNA form, the CDR3 reads TGTGCCAGCTCACCCGGGACAGGGATCAATCAGCCCCAGCATTTT. Protein: CASSPGTGINQPQHF.

The V gene is TRBV7-9, the J gene TRBJ1-2; 7 bases line up with TRBD1. In germline, CDR1 is SEHNR, CDR2 FQNEAQ (reference sequence). The CDR3 has 15 amino acids. Trimming cost V 2 bases and J 2 bases; bases outside gene matches: 5. In DNA, the CDR3 is TGTGCCAGCAGCTTAACGGCAGGGGGGAACTATGGCTACACCTTC. Amino acids: CASSLTAGGNYGYTF.

This chain connects TRBV5-1 to TRBJ1-1; 12 bases align to TRBD1. Germline-derived CDR1 and CDR2 are SGHRS and YFSETQ. After removal of 0 bases from V and 11 bases from J, the junction contained 2 bases not matched to a gene. The CDR3 spans 13 residues. Here the CDR3 reads CASSLGDRGRAFF. The DNA for the CDR3 is TGCGCCAGCAGCTTGGGGGACAGGGGGCGTGCTTTCTTT.

The chain joins TRBV18 to TRBJ2-3, with no clear D. Germline-derived CDR1 and CDR2 are KGHSH and LQKENI. V was pared by 3 bases and J by 2 bases, with 6 bases between. The CDR3 runs 13 residues. The CDR3 sequence: CASSPAVTDTQYF. The CDR3 DNA sequence: TGTGCCAGCTCACCGGCAGTCACAGATACGCAGTATTTT.

Notes on this clone: A read error may account for a junction end that differs from germline. The rearrangement joins TRBV28 to TRBJ2-7; 8 nucleotides match TRBD1. The CDR3 loop spans 14 amino acids. CDR1 and CDR2 (germline): MDHEN, SYDVKM. CDR3 loop: CASNPGTGSHEQYF. The CDR3 DNA follows: TGTGCCAGCAACCCCGGGACAGGCTCCCACGAGCAGTACTTC.

The genes are TRBV2 and TRBJ2-4, with a possible D match to TRBD2 (6 bases). Trimming shortened V by 5 bases and J by 14 bases, and 16 bases separated the two germline ends. The germline V gene encodes CDR1 SNHLY and CDR2 FYNNEI. The CDR3 has 12 amino acids. Here the CDR3 reads CASSPRGEAEYF. In DNA form, the CDR3 reads TGTGCCAGCAGTCCCAGAGGGGAGGCCGAGTACTTC.

The chain carries TRBV28 and TRBJ2-1, with no clear D. This CDR3 comprises 13 residues. Germline loops: CDR1 MDHEN, CDR2 SYDVKM. V was shortened by 6 bases and J by 4 bases, with 10 bases between the two germline ends. The CDR3 DNA reads TGTGCCAGCAGCCCTCCTGTATACAATGAGCAGTTCTTC. Its protein product is CASSPPVYNEQFF.

The chain joins TRBV5-1 to TRBJ2-3; possible D gene TRBD2, 5 bases. Germline V CDR1 and CDR2: SGHRS, YFSETQ. The V and J ends lost 0 bases and 5 bases respectively, with 16 bases between them. CDR3 size: 16 residues. The CDR3 bases are TGCGCCAGCAGCTTGGCCGGGATGCTACAAGGAGATACGCAGTATTTT. Translated, it gives CASSLAGMLQGDTQYF.

The rearrangement uses TRBV28 and TRBJ2-1; D is ambiguous. The CDR3 covers 14 residues. Germline values: CDR1 MDHEN, CDR2 SYDVKM. V lost 2 bases to trimming and J lost 10 bases, with 15 bases between them. CDR3 nucleotides: TGTGCCAGCAGTTTAATAACCATCTCAGGAGAGCAGTTCTTC. Translated, it gives CASSLITISGEQFF.